This T cell receptor (beta chain) was found in a study of human T cells and chemical hapten exposure. Study-level findings and limits: The study found expanded TCRs formed significantly more large CDR3 similarity clusters than controls. High-frequency TCRs, those above 1 in 1000, stayed the same after DPC sensitization.

This CDR3 has 15 amino acids. Per germline, CDR1 MDHEN and CDR2 SYDVKM. The V gene lost 1 base and the J gene lost 1 base, with 9 bases spanning the gap. This clonotype was picked up many times. Its antigen is not known. Specified time point: patch test 2, 6 weeks after DPC sensitization. Treatment of the sample: therapeutic diphenylcyclopropenone sensitization with weekly scalp DPC. Blood sampling preceded each patch test application. Each CDR3 protein is one row after TCRdb ran MiXCR on the RACE reads. Of approximately 89,000 distinct CDR3 sequences listed, more than 8.5% were seen once; the top ten hold about 2.3%.

The genes are TRBV28 and TRBJ2-3; D not certain. This sequence was found in a woman in her twenties or thirties with alopecia areata. Some clones in this sample may be carry-over from other donors' samples. The specimen was whole blood, collected in connection with sensitization to the hapten diphenylcyclopropenone (DPC). CDR3 coding DNA: TGTGCCAGCAGTTTATCTGCGTCTGGCACAGATACGCAGTATTTT. This sequence encodes CASSLSASGTDTQYF.